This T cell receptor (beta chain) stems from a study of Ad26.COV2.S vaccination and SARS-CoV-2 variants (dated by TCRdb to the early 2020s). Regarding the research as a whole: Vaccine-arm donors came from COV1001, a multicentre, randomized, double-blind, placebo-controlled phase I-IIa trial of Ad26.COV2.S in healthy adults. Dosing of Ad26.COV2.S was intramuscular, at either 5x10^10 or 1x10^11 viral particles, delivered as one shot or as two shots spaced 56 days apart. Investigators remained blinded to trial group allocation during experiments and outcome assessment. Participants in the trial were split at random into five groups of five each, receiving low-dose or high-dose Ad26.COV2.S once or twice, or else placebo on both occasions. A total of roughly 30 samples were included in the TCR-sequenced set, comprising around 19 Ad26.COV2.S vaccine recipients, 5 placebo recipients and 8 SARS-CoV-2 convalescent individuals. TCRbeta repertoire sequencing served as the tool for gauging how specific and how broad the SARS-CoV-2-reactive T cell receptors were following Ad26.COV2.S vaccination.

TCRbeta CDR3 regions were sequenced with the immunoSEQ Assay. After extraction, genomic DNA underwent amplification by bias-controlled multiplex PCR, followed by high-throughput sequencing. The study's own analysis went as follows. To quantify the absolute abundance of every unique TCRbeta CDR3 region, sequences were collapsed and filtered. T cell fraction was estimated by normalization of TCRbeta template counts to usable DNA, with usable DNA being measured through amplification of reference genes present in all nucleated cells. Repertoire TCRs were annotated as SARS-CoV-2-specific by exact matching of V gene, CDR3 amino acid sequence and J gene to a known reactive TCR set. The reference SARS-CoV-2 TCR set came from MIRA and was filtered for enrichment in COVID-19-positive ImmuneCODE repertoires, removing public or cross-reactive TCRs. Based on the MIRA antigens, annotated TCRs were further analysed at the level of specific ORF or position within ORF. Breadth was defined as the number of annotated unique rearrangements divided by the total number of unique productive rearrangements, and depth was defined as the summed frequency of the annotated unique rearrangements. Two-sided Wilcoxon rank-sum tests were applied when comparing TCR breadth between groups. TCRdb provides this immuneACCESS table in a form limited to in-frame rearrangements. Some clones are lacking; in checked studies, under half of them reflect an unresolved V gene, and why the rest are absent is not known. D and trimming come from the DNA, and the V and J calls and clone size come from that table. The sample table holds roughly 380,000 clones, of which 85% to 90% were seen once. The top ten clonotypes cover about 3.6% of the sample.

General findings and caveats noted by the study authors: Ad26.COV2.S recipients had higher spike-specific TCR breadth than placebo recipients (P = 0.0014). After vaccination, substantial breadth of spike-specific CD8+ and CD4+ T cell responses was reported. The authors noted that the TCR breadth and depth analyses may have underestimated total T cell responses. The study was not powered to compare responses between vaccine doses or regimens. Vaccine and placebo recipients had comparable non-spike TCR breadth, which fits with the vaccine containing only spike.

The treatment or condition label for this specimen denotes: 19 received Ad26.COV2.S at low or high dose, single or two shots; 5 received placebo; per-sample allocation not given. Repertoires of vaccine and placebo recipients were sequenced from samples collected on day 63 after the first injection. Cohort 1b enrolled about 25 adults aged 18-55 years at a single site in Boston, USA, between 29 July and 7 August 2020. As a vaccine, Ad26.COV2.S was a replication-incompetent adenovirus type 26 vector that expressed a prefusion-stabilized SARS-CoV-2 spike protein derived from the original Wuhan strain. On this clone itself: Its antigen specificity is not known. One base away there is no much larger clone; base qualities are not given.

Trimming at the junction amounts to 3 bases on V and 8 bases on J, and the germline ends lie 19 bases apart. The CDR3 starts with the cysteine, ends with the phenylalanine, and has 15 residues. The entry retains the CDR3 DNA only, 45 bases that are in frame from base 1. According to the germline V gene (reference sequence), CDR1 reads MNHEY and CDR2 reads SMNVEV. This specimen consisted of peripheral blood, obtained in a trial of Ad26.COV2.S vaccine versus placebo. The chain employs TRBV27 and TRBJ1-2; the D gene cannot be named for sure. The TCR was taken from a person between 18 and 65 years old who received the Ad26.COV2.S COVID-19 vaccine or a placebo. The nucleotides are TGTGCCAGCAGTTTTGCGGGCGACCCCTCTAACGGCTACACCTTC. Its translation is CASSFAGDPSNGYTF.